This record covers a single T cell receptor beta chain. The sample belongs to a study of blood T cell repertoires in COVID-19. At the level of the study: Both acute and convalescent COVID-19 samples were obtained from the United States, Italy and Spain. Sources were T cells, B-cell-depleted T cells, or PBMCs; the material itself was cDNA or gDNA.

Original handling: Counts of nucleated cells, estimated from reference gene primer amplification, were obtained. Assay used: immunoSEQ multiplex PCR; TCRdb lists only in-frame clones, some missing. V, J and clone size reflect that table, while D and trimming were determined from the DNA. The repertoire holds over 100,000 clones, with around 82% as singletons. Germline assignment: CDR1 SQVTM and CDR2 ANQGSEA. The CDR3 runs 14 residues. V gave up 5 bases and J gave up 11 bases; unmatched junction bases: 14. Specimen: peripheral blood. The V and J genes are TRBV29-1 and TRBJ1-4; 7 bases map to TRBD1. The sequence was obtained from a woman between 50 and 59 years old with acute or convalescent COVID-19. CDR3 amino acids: CSVSDWDSPGKLFF. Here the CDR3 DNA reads TGCAGCGTTTCCGACTGGGACAGCCCCGGGAAACTGTTTTTT.